This TCR beta chain was sequenced in a study of T-cell reconstitution after alpha-beta-depleted transplantation in children. Findings and caveats of the study: Among T cells one year after transplant, newly produced cells accounted for most counts and diversity. Several hundred graft clones that had expanded were reportedly the source of alpha-beta T cells about two months after transplant.

Unique molecular identifiers were used in preparing the TCRbeta library. TCRdb ran MiXCR on the PCR reads and lists one entry per CDR3 protein. This table holds some 200,000 distinct CDR3 sequences, about 7% found once. Remarks on this clonotype: Antigen unknown.

This CDR3 contains 14 residues. The V gene's germline CDR1 is MNHEY and CDR2 SVGAGI. Trimming left V 2 bases short and J 6 bases short, with 14 bases between. Sequences were derived from PBMCs, sampled before TCRalphabeta/CD19-depleted stem cell transplant. The chain couples TRBV6-5 to TRBJ2-7; D gene ambiguous. This TCR was sampled from a boy aged 2 to 9 with acute lymphoblastic leukemia, due to receive a stem cell transplant. DNA for the CDR3: TGTGCCAGCAGTTACGACTTGGGGAACCCCGAGCAGTACTTC. It translates to CASSYDLGNPEQYF.